Below, 29 T cell receptor beta chains from the same sample are listed, as sequenced in a study of blood T cell repertoires in COVID-19. The table came from immunoSEQ multiplex PCR; TCRdb's copy has only in-frame clones and leaves some out. The sample lists a few hundred thousand clones, more than 85% occurring once. Sequencing was performed on PBMCs or T cells enriched from blood (not recorded which). The receptors were sampled from a woman aged 25 to 39 who had recovered from COVID-19.

The chain has TRBV6-5 and TRBJ1-1; D not resolved. CDR3 length: 14 amino acids. V lost 6 bases and J lost 5, with 16 bases in between. The germline V gene encodes CDR1 MNHEY and CDR2 SVGAGI. The chain's CDR3 is CASSSGPSGTEAFF. The CDR3, as DNA: TGTGCCAGCAGCTCGGGTCCCAGTGGGACTGAAGCTTTCTTT.

The chain carries TRBV27 and TRBJ2-1; D possibly corresponds to TRBD1 (5 bases). V shed 6 bases and J shed 0 bases, with 21 bases lying between them. There are 18 residues in the CDR3. CDR1 and CDR2 from the germline V gene are MNHEY and SMNVEV (reference sequence). Here the CDR3 DNA reads TGTGCCAGCAGCTCAGGGTCAACGGGTGAACTCTCCTACAATGAGCAGTTCTTC. Translation: CASSSGSTGELSYNEQFF.

Points on this clone: At one boundary the junction diverges from the germline segment, which might be a read error. The chain is built from TRBV19 and TRBJ2-1, with TRBD2 identical over 12 bases. Per germline, CDR1 LNHDA and CDR2 SQIVND (reference sequence). The CDR3 is 11 amino acids. The CDR3 bases are TGTGCCAGTGCTAGCGGGAGGGCCTATCTCTTC. Translation gives CASASGRAYLF.

This chain uses TRBV14 with TRBJ2-5, with 9 bases that match TRBD2. In germline, CDR1 is SGHDN, CDR2 FVKESK. After removal of 3 bases from V and 4 bases from J, the junction contained 9 bases not matched to a gene. This CDR3 spans 16 amino acids. The CDR3 coding sequence is TGTGCCAGCAGCCACTCTAGCGGGGTGATAGGAGAGACCCAGTACTTC. Residues: CASSHSSGVIGETQYF.

The chain carries TRBV5-1 and TRBJ2-5; 7 nucleotides line up with TRBD2. The V and J ends lost 4 bases and 4 bases, in that order; junction bases with no gene match: 7. Germline CDR1 reads SGHRS; CDR2 reads YFSETQ. The CDR3 covers 14 residues. The CDR3 DNA is TGCGCCAGCAGCCTTACCGGACTAGGAGAGACCCAGTACTTC. The encoded protein is CASSLTGLGETQYF.

The chain links TRBV5-1 to TRBJ1-1; D is perhaps TRBD1 (6 bases). The CDR3 totals 16 residues. Trimming took off 1 base at V and 1 base at J, with 14 bases between the two ends. Looked up from germline, CDR1 is SGHRS and CDR2 is YFSETQ. CDR3 sequence reads: CASSLSGAFGNTEAFF. The CDR3 DNA is TGCGCCAGCAGCTTGTCAGGGGCCTTCGGGAACACTGAAGCTTTCTTT.

The chain carries TRBV18 and TRBJ2-1; 8 bases map to TRBD2. Per germline, CDR1 KGHSH and CDR2 LQKENI. The CDR3 contains 15 residues. Germline trimming cut 1 base from V and 5 bases from J; bases unmatched to any gene: 4. The DNA of the CDR3 is TGTGCCAGCTCACCACGTCCCGGGGGGGACAATGAGCAGTTCTTC. As protein: CASSPRPGGDNEQFF.

The chain recombines TRBV2 with TRBJ1-2; D might be TRBD1 (6 bases). There are 13 residues in the CDR3. Germline assignment: CDR1 SNHLY and CDR2 FYNNEI. V shed 6 bases and J shed 2 bases, with 10 bases lying between them. The DNA for the CDR3 is TGTGCCAGCAGCGAAACAGGGAACTATGGCTACACCTTC. Amino acids: CASSETGNYGYTF.

The CDR3 loop reads CASSEASGVSYNEQFF. The CDR3 region has the DNA TGTGCCAGCAGTGAGGCTAGCGGGGTCTCCTACAATGAGCAGTTCTTC. The chain carries TRBV2 and TRBJ2-1, with TRBD2 identical over 9 bases. CDR3 size: 16 residues. V was clipped by 3 bases and J by 0 bases; unmatched bases: 3. Per the germline V gene, CDR1 is SNHLY and CDR2 is FYNNEI.

V and J are TRBV28 and TRBJ1-2; 7 bases match TRBD1. This CDR3 contains 15 residues. Looked up from germline, CDR1 is MDHEN and CDR2 is SYDVKM. The V gene end was trimmed by 5 bases and the J gene end by 1 base; junction bases not matched to a gene: 7. The CDR3 DNA reads TGTGCCAGCAGTCTCGGGACAGAGAGTAACTATGGCTACACCTTC. This codes for CASSLGTESNYGYTF.

The CDR3 spells CASSLDRDNEQFF. DNA of the CDR3: TGTGCCAGCAGCCTGGACAGAGACAATGAGCAGTTCTTC. The chain couples TRBV7-3 to TRBJ2-1, with D possibly being TRBD1 (6 bases). CDR3 length equals 13 residues. Looked up from germline, CDR1 is SGHTA and CDR2 is FQGTGA. The ends were cut back, 5 bases at V and 5 bases at J, with 10 bases in the middle.

The CDR3 loop reads CASSQVGTTYYNEQFF. CDR3 in DNA: TGTGCCAGCAGCCAAGTCGGGACTACTTACTACAATGAGCAGTTCTTC. The V and J genes are TRBV3-1 (or the pseudogene TRBV3-2) and TRBJ2-1; 7 nucleotides match TRBD2. From germline, CDR1 is LGHDT and CDR2 YNNKEL (reference sequence). CDR3 length: 16 amino acids. The V and J ends lost 1 base and 3 bases, in that order; junction bases with no gene match: 6.

This chain uses TRBV5-6 with TRBJ2-5, with D perhaps TRBD1 (5 bases). The V gene's germline CDR1 is SGHDT and CDR2 YYEEEE. The length of the CDR3 is 15 residues. Trimming stripped 0 bases from V and 3 bases from J, with 12 bases between. CDR3 sequence (DNA): TGTGCCAGCAGCTTGGGTTTGAGACAGAAAGAGACCCAGTACTTC. It yields the protein CASSLGLRQKETQYF.

This chain connects TRBV29-1 to TRBJ2-7, with D perhaps TRBD1 (6 bases). Germline V CDR1 and CDR2: SQVTM, ANQGSEA. Trimming took off 7 bases at V and 4 bases at J, with 23 bases between the two ends. The CDR3 is made up of 15 amino acids. The CDR3, as DNA: TGCAGCGCTCAATTACAGGGTCTGGGTTATTACGAGCAGTACTTC. It yields the protein CSAQLQGLGYYEQYF.

The chain recombines TRBV7-9 with TRBJ2-2, with 9 nucleotides matching TRBD2. Per the germline V gene, CDR1 is SEHNR and CDR2 is FQNEAQ (reference sequence). The CDR3 is made up of 16 amino acids. Trimming removed 5 bases from V and 4 bases from J; junction bases left unmatched: 8. CDR3 sequence reads: CASSKPGLASTGELFF. Written as DNA, the CDR3 is TGTGCCAGCAGCAAACCGGGACTAGCCTCCACCGGGGAGCTGTTTTTT.

V usage is TRBV11-1 and J usage is TRBJ2-7; TRBD2 matches at 8 bases. The CDR3 length is 13 residues. The V segment lost 4 bases and the J segment 7 bases; nucleotides outside the gene matches: 6. Germline-derived CDR1 and CDR2 are SGHAT and FQDESV (reference sequence). The CDR3 coding sequence is TGTGCCAGCAGCTCCAGCGGGAGAGGGGAGCAGTACTTC. Encoded protein: CASSSSGRGEQYF.

This clone was detected only once. The rearrangement joins TRBV7-8 to TRBJ2-1; D remains ambiguous. Germline V gene data show CDR1 as SGHVS and CDR2 as FQNEAQ. This CDR3 contains 17 residues. The V end was cut by 0 bases, the J end by 3 bases, with 15 bases between. The CDR3 bases are TGTGCCAGCAGCTTAGCGCTTGTGACTCAGAACTACAATGAGCAGTTCTTC. Translating gives CASSLALVTQNYNEQFF.

In DNA form, the CDR3 reads TGTGCCAGCAGCAGGACTAGCGGGAGAAGGGGTGAGCAGTTCTTC. Residues: CASSRTSGRRGEQFF. The chain uses TRBV28 and TRBJ2-1; 13 nucleotides match TRBD2. The CDR3 has 15 residues. The ends lost 6 bases at V and 9 bases at J; junction bases unmatched: 8. The germline CDR1 and CDR2 sequences are MDHEN and SYDVKM.

J is TRBJ1-5 and V is TRBV6-5, with 7 bases lining up with TRBD1. The germline V gene encodes CDR1 MNHEY and CDR2 SVGAGI. The V segment lost 5 bases and the J segment 10 bases; nucleotides outside the gene matches: 11. The CDR3 is 14 amino acids. Here the CDR3 reads CASSPEQGRGPQHF. CDR3 sequence (DNA): TGTGCCAGCAGTCCGGAACAGGGGCGCGGACCCCAGCATTTT.

For the CDR3, the DNA is TGTGCCAGCAGCTTGAGTTCTCGGCTAGTGACAGATACGCAGTATTTT. Translated, it gives CASSLSSRLVTDTQYF. The chain joins TRBV5-4 to TRBJ2-3; D ambiguous. V lost 1 base and J lost 3, with 15 bases in between. The germline gives CDR1 SGHNT, CDR2 YYREEE (reference sequence). The CDR3 length is 16 residues.

This chain connects TRBV9 to TRBJ2-1; D is possibly TRBD2 (6 bases). Trimming cost V 0 bases and J 2 bases, with 9 bases left between them. Germline V lookup: CDR1 SGDLS, CDR2 YYNGEE. The CDR3 spans 15 residues. This CDR3 is CASSVDGSPYNEQFF. DNA of the CDR3: TGTGCCAGCAGCGTAGACGGGAGTCCCTACAATGAGCAGTTCTTC.

The V call is TRBV28, the J call TRBJ2-5; possibly TRBD1 for D (5 bases). The CDR3 is 15 residues long. Germline values: CDR1 MDHEN, CDR2 SYDVKM. V dropped 5 bases and J dropped 2 bases, with 15 bases sitting between them. The CDR3 is CASSLGQAHQETQYF. The CDR3 DNA sequence: TGTGCCAGCAGTCTAGGACAAGCCCATCAAGAGACCCAGTACTTC.

In this sample, this clone turned up once. J is TRBJ2-1 and V is TRBV7-3; 15 nucleotides match TRBD2. CDR1 is SGHTA, CDR2 FQGTGA, per germline. J was trimmed by 8 bases and V by 5 bases; bases with no gene match: 7. The CDR3 consists of 16 residues. The CDR3 here is CASSPGLAGGPHEQFF. The CDR3 DNA reads TGTGCCAGCAGCCCCGGACTAGCGGGAGGGCCACATGAGCAGTTCTTC.

The J gene is TRBJ2-3, the V gene TRBV24-1; possible D gene TRBD2, 5 bases. This CDR3 contains 15 residues. In germline, CDR1 is KGHDR, CDR2 SFDVKD. The V end was cut by 1 base, the J end by 8 bases, with 15 bases between. The CDR3 region is CATSDLMAGRGTQYF. CDR3 nucleotide sequence: TGTGCCACCAGTGATTTAATGGCGGGTCGCGGTACGCAGTATTTT.

The gene calls are TRBV9 and TRBJ1-3; 9 bases align to TRBD1. V was clipped by 3 bases and J by 3 bases; unmatched bases: 10. The CDR3 has 17 amino acids. Germline CDR1 reads SGDLS; CDR2 reads YYNGEE. The CDR3 DNA reads TGTGCCAGCAGCGCCCCCGGGACAGGGAAGAGTGGAAACACCATATATTTT. Encoded protein: CASSAPGTGKSGNTIYF.

Regarding this clone: This same CDR3 is encoded by further DNA sequences in the sample. CDR3 protein: CASSPPGLMTGELFF. DNA of the CDR3: TGTGCCAGCTCACCCCCCGGGTTGATGACCGGGGAGCTGTTTTTT. The rearrangement uses TRBV18 and TRBJ2-2; D is unclear. Per germline, CDR1 KGHSH and CDR2 LQKENI. V dropped 3 bases and J dropped 5 bases, with 13 bases sitting between them. The CDR3 has 15 residues.

The chain uses TRBV6-4 and TRBJ2-1; 13 bases are shared with TRBD2. The CDR3 consists of 16 residues. V lost 3 bases, J lost 9 bases, and 8 bases stayed unmatched. CDR1 is MRHNA, CDR2 SNTAGT, per germline. The CDR3 DNA reads TGTGCCAGCAGTGAGCAGTCTGGACTAGCGGGAGTTGAGCAGTTCTTC. Translated: CASSEQSGLAGVEQFF.

The chain combines TRBV5-1 with TRBJ1-5, with 7 positions matching TRBD1. With V trimmed by 0 bases and J by 5 bases, 5 bases remained unmatched. This CDR3 region has 15 residues. The germline gives CDR1 SGHRS, CDR2 YFSETQ. The CDR3 DNA follows: TGCGCCAGCAGCTTGGACACAGGGGTGGATCAGCCCCAGCATTTT. This codes for CASSLDTGVDQPQHF.

V gene TRBV6-5 combines with J gene TRBJ2-7; 8 nucleotides line up with TRBD2. Germline CDR1 MNHEY, CDR2 SVGAGI. Trimming cost V 4 bases and J 4 bases; bases outside gene matches: 0. The CDR3 totals 12 residues. CDR3 sequence: CASSLAGYEQYF. The CDR3 bases are TGTGCCAGCAGTTTAGCGGGATACGAGCAGTACTTC.